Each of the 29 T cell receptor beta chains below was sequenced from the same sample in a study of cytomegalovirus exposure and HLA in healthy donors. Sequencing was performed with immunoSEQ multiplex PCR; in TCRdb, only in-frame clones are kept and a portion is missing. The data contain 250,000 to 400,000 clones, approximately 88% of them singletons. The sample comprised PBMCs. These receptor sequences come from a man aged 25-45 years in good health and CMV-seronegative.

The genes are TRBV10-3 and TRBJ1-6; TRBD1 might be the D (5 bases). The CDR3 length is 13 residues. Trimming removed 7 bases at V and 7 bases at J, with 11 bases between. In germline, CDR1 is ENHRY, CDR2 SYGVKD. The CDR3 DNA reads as TGTGCCATCACCCTGACAGTAAATTCACCCCTCCACTTT. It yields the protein CAITLTVNSPLHF.

The CDR3 nucleotides are TGTGCCAGTTTGTTTGCGGGGGGCGATGGCTACACCTTC. As protein: CASLFAGGDGYTF. The chain uses TRBV19 and TRBJ1-2; D possibly corresponds to TRBD1 (6 bases). V lost 8 bases and J 6 bases, leaving 16 bases between the germline ends. The germline gives CDR1 LNHDA, CDR2 SQIVND (reference sequence). This CDR3 has 13 residues.

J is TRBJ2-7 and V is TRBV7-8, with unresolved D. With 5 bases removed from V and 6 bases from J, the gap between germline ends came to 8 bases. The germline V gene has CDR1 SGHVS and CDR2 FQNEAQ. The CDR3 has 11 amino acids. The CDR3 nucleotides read TGTGCCAGCAGCACGACGGGCGAGCAGTACTTC. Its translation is CASSTTGEQYF.

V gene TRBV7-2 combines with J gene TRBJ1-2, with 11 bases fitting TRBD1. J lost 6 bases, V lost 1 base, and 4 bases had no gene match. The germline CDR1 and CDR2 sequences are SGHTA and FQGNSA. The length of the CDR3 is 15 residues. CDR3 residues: CASSLGGQGADGYTF. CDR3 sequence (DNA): TGTGCCAGCAGCTTAGGCGGACAGGGGGCAGATGGCTACACCTTC.

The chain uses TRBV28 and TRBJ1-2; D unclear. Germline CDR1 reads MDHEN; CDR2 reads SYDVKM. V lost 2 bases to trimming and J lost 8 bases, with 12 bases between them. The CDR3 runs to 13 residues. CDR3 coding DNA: TGTGCCAGCAGTTTAGCCCCTACTTTGGGCTACACCTTC. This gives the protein CASSLAPTLGYTF.

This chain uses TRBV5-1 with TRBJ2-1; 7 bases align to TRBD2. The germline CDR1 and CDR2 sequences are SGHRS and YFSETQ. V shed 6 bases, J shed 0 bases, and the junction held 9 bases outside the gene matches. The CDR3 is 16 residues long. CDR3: CASNQRGQSSYNEQFF. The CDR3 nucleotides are TGCGCCAGCAACCAGCGGGGTCAAAGCTCCTACAATGAGCAGTTCTTC.

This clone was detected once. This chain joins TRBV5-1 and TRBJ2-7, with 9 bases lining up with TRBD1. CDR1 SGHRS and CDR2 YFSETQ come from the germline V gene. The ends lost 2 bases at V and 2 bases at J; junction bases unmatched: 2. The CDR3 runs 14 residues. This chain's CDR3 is CASSFGTGTYEQYF. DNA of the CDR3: TGCGCCAGCAGCTTTGGGACAGGGACCTACGAGCAGTACTTC.

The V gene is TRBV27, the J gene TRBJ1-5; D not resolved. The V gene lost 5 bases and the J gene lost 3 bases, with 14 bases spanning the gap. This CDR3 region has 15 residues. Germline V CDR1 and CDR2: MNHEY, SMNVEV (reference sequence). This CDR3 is CASSPQLNPNQPQHF. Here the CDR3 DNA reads TGTGCCAGCAGTCCCCAACTTAACCCCAATCAGCCCCAGCATTTT.

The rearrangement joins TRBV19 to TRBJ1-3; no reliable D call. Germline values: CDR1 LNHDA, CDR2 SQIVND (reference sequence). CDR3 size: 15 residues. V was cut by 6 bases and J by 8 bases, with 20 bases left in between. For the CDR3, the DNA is TGTGCCAGTAGCCTCCTGGGCTTACAGAGGGACACCATATATTTT. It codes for CASSLLGLQRDTIYF.

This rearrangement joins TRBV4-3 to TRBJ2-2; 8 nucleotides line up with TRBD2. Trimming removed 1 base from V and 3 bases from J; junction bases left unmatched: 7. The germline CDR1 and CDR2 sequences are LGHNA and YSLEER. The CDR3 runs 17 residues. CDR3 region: CASSQAPGGLDTGELFF. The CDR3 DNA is TGCGCCAGCAGCCAAGCGCCGGGGGGGCTGGACACCGGGGAGCTGTTTTTT.

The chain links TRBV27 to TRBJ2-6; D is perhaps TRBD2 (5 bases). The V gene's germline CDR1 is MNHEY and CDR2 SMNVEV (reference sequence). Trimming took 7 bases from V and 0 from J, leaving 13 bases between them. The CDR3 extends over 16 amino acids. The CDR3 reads CASTGFGPSGANVLTF. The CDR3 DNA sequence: TGTGCCAGCACGGGGTTTGGGCCCTCTGGGGCCAACGTCCTGACTTTC.

CDR3 amino acids: CATSRATGEQYF. CDR3 DNA sequence: TGTGCCACCAGCAGAGCGACGGGCGAGCAGTACTTC. The chain uses TRBV15 and TRBJ2-7; the D is unclear. The CDR3 loop spans 12 amino acids. CDR1 is LNHNV, CDR2 YYDKDF, per germline (reference sequence). V lost 1 base and J 6 bases, leaving 7 bases between the germline ends. Together with reference TRBV15 and TRBJ2-7, the CDR3 gives the full variable domain: DAMVIQNPRYQVTQFGKPVTLSCSQTLNHNVMYWYQQKSSQAPKLLFHYYDKDFNNEADTPDNFQSRRPNTSFCFLDIRSPGLGDTAMYLCATSRATGEQYFGPGTRLTVT.

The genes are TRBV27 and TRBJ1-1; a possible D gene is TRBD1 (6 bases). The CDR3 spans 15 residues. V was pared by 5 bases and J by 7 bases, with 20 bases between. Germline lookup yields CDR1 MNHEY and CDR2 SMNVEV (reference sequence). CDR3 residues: CASSTAGATWGEAFF. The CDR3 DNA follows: TGTGCCAGCAGTACGGCAGGGGCCACCTGGGGTGAAGCTTTCTTT.

As DNA, the CDR3 is TGCAGCGTTGTGACAGGGGAGGGCACTGAAGCTTTCTTT. It codes for CSVVTGEGTEAFF. This rearrangement joins TRBV29-1 to TRBJ1-1, with 8 bases that match TRBD1. This CDR3 is 13 amino acids long. The ends lost 4 bases at V and 4 bases at J; junction bases unmatched: 5. The germline gives CDR1 SQVTM, CDR2 ANQGSEA.

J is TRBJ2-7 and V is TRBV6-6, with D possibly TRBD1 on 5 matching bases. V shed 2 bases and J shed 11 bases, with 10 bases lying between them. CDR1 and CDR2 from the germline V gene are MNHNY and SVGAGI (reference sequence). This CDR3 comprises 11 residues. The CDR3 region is CASSYKQGEYF. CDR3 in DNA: TGTGCCAGCAGTTACAAGCAGGGCGAGTACTTC.

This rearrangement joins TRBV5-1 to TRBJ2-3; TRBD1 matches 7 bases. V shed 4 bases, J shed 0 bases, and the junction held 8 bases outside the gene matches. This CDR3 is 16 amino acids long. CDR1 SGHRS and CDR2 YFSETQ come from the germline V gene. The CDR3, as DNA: TGCGCCAGCAGCAAACGACAGGGACCTAGCACAGATACGCAGTATTTT. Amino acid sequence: CASSKRQGPSTDTQYF.

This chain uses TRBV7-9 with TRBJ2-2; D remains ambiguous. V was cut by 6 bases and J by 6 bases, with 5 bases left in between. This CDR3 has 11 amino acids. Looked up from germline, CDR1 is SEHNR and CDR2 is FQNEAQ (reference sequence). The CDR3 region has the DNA TGTGCCAGCAGGCGCTCCGGGGAGCTGTTTTTT. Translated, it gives CASRRSGELFF.

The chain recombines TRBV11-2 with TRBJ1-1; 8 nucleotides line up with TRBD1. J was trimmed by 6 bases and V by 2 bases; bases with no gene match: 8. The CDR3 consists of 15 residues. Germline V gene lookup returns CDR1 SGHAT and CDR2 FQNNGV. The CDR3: CASSLQGAVFPEAFF. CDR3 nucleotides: TGTGCCAGCAGCTTACAGGGGGCGGTTTTCCCTGAAGCTTTCTTT.

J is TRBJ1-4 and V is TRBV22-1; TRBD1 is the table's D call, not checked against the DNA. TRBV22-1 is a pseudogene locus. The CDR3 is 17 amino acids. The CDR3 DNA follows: TGTCCTGGGAGCGCCGGGACAGACACCGCGCCTTATGAAAAACTGTTTTTT. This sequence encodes CPGSAGTDTAPYEKLFF.

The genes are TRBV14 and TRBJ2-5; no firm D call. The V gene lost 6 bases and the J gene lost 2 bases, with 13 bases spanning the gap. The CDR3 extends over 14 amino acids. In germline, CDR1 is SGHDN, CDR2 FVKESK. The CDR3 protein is CASSPGPGQETQYF. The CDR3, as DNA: TGTGCCAGCAGTCCGGGTCCCGGGCAAGAGACCCAGTACTTC.

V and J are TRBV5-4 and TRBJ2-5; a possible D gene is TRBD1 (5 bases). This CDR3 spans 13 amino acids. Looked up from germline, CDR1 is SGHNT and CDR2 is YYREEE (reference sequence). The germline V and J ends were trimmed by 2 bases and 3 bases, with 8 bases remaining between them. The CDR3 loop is CASSFGREETQYF. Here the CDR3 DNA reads TGTGCCAGCAGCTTTGGCAGGGAAGAGACCCAGTACTTC.

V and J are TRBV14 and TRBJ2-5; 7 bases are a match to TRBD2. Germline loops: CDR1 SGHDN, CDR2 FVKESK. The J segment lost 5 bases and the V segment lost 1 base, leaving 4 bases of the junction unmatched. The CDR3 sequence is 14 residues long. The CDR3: CASSQGLAGETQYF. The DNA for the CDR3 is TGTGCCAGCAGCCAAGGACTAGCTGGGGAGACCCAGTACTTC.

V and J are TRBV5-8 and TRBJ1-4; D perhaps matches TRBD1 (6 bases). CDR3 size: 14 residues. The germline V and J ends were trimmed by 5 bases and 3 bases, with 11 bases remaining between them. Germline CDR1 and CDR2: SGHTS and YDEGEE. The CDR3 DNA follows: TGTGCCAGCAGAGGGGACAAATCTAATGAAAAACTGTTTTTT. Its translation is CASRGDKSNEKLFF.

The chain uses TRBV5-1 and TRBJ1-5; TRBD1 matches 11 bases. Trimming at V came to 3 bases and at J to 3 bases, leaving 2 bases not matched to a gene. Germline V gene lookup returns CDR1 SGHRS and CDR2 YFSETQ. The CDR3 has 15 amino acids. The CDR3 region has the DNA TGCGCCAGCAGCTGGACAGGGGGCATCAATCAGCCCCAGCATTTT. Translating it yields CASSWTGGINQPQHF.

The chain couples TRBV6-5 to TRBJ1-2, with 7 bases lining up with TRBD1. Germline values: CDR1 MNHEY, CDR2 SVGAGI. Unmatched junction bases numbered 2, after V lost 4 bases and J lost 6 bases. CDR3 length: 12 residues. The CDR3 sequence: CASSSTGHGYTF. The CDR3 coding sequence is TGTGCCAGCAGTTCGACAGGGCATGGCTACACCTTC.

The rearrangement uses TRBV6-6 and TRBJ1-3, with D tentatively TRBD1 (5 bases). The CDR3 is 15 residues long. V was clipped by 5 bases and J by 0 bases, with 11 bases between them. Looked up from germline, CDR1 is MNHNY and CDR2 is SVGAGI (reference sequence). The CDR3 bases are TGTGCCAGCAGTCCAACAGGAAACTCTGGAAACACCATATATTTT. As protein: CASSPTGNSGNTIYF.

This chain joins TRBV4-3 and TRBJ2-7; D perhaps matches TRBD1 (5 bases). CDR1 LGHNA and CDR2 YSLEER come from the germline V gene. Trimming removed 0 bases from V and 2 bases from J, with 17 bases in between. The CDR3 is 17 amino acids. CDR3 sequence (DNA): TGCGCCAGCAGCCAAGATCTAAGGTTCGCAGGGACCTACGAGCAGTACTTC. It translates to CASSQDLRFAGTYEQYF.

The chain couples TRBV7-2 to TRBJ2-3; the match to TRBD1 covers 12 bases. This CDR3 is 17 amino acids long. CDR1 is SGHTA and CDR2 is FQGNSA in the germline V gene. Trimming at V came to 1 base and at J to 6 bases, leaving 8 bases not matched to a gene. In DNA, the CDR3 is TGTGCCAGCAGCTTAGGACCGGGACAGGGGGCGTGGGATACGCAGTATTTT. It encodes CASSLGPGQGAWDTQYF.

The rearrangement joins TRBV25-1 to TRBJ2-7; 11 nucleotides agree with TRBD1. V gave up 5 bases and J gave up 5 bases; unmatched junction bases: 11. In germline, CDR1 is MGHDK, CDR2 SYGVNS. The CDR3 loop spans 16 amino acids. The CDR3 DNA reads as TGTGCCAGCAGTAGGTCACCCGGGACAGGGGGAAACGAGCAGTACTTC. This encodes CASSRSPGTGGNEQYF.